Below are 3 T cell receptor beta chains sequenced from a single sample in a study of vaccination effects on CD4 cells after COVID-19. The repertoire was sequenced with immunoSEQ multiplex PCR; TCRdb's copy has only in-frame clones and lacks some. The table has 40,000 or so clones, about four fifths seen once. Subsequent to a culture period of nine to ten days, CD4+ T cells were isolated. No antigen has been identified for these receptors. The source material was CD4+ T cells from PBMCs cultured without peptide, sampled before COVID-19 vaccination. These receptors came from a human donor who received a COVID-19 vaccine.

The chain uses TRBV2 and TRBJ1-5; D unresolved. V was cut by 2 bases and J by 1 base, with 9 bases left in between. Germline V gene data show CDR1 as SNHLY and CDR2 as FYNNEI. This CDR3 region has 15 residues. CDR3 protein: CASSERGYSNQPQHF. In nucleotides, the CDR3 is TGTGCCAGCAGTGAAAGAGGGTACAGCAATCAGCCCCAGCATTTT.

In DNA, the CDR3 is TGCGCCAGCAGCCAAGTTCGGTACGGGACAGGGGGCACAGATACGCAGTATTTT. Translating gives CASSQVRYGTGGTDTQYF. The gene calls are TRBV4-1 and TRBJ2-3; 10 bases fit TRBD1. Germline V gives CDR1 MGHRA, CDR2 YSYEKL. V shed 1 base and J 1 base; nucleotides not matched to a gene: 8. This CDR3 contains 18 residues.

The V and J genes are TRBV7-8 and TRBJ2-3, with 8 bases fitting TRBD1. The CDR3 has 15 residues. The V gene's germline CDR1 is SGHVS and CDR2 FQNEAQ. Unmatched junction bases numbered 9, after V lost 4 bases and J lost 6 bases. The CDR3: CASSSGQGGSDTQYF. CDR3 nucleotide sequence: TGTGCCAGCAGCTCCGGACAGGGAGGATCGGATACGCAGTATTTT.